Reported below is one T cell receptor beta chain. Its antigen remains unidentified. PCR primers comprised 60 Vbeta and 13 Jbeta primers. Study processing details: Among the unique TCR beta chains that a later analysis counted, around 72 million in all, roughly 9.9 million were shared. The data were produced by immunoSEQ multiplex PCR, yet TCRdb's version contains in-frame clones alone and is incomplete. Clone size and V and J calls were adopted from that table, with D and trimming inferred from the DNA. The sample shows about 140,000 clones, around 80% of them seen only once. This sample stems from a study of cytomegalovirus exposure and HLA in healthy donors. Broader study findings: It was reported that TCR beta sequences correctly inferred the HLA-A and HLA-B alleles for most subjects. With further analysis later on, most CMV-associated TCR beta chains appeared HLA-restricted. It was only CMV serostatus that was available as immune exposure information.

The germline V gene has CDR1 KGHSH and CDR2 LQKENI. The CDR3 has 16 amino acids. V dropped 1 base and J dropped 0; count of bases not matched to a gene: 5. The sequenced sample consisted of PBMCs. The chain joins TRBV18 to TRBJ1-1; 7 nucleotides align to TRBD1. The TCR sequence derives from a man younger than 45 in good health. The CDR3 is CASSPQGTAMNTEAFF. The CDR3 DNA reads as TGTGCCAGCTCACCACAGGGGACAGCCATGAACACTGAAGCTTTCTTT.